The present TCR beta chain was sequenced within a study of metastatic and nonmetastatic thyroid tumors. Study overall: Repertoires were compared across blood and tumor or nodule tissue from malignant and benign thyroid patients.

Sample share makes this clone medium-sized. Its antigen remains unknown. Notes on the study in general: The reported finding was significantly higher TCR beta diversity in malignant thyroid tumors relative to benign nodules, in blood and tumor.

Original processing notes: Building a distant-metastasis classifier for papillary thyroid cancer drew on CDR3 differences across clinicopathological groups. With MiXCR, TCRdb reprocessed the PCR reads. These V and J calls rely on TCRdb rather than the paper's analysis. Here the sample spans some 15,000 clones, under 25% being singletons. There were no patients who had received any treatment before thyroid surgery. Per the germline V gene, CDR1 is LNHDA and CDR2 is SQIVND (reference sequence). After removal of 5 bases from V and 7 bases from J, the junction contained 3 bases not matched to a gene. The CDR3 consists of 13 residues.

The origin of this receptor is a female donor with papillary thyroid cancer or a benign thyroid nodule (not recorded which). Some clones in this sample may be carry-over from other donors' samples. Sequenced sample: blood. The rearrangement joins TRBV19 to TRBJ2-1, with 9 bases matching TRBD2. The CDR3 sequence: CASSRAGGNEQFF. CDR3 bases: TGTGCCAGTAGTCGAGCGGGAGGTAATGAGCAGTTCTTC.